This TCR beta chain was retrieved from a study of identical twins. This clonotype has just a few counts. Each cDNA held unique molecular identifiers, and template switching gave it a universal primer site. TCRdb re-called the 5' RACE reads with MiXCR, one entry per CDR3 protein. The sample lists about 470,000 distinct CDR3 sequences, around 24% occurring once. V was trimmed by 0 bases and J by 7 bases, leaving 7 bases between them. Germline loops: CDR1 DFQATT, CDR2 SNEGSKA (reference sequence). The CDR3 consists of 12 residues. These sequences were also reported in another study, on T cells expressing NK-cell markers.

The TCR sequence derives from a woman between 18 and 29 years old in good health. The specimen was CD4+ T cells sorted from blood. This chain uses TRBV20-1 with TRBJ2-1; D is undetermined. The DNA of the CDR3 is TGCAGTGCTAGAGATCTGGGGAATGAGCAGTTCTTC. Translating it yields CSARDLGNEQFF.